This is a list of T cell receptor beta chains from one sample in a study of beta chain features in type 1 diabetes. Profiled with immunoSEQ multiplex PCR; TCRdb holds only in-frame clones, not every one. The data show about 240,000 clones, with approximately 14% seen just once and approximately 0.018% held by the top ten. Material: naive CD4+ T cells from blood. These receptors all stem from a man younger than 40 with type 1 diabetes. CDR3s include the opening cysteine and the closing phenylalanine or tryptophan. Each record gives: clone size, D gene, J gene, V gene, CDR3 protein, CDR3 DNA. D genes are given only for firm matches. Clone size is stated in some rows and not others, as once, few, many or a class when expanded.

clone size: .; D gene: TRBD1; J gene: TRBJ2-1; V gene: TRBV19; CDR3 protein: CASSIEGQPPNEQFF; CDR3 DNA: TGTGCCAGTAGTATTGAGGGACAGCCACCCAATGAGCAGTTCTTC
clone size: few; D gene: .; J gene: TRBJ2-7; V gene: TRBV5-1; CDR3 protein: CASSLLGGASSYEQYF; CDR3 DNA: TGCGCCAGCAGCTTGTTGGGGGGGGCGAGCTCCTACGAGCAGTACTTC
clone size: .; D gene: .; J gene: TRBJ2-7; V gene: TRBV7-2; CDR3 protein: CASSLGQARYEQYF; CDR3 DNA: TGTGCCAGCAGCTTAGGACAGGCGCGGTACGAGCAGTACTTC
clone size: few; D gene: .; J gene: TRBJ1-2; V gene: TRBV29-1; CDR3 protein: CSVGQNYGYTF; CDR3 DNA: TGCAGCGTTGGACAGAACTATGGCTACACCTTC
clone size: .; D gene: .; J gene: TRBJ1-4; V gene: TRBV21-1; CDR3 protein: CASSGWTNEKLFF; CDR3 DNA: TGTGCCAGCTCAGGGTGGACTAATGAAAAACTGTTTTTT
clone size: few; D gene: .; J gene: TRBJ2-7; V gene: TRBV29-1; CDR3 protein: CSVATRFSYEQYF; CDR3 DNA: TGCAGCGTCGCGACTAGATTCTCCTACGAGCAGTACTTC
clone size: few; D gene: .; J gene: TRBJ2-2; V gene: TRBV18; CDR3 protein: CASSSNRELFF; CDR3 DNA: TGTGCCAGCTCTTCTAATCGGGAGCTGTTTTTT
clone size: .; D gene: TRBD1; J gene: TRBJ1-1; V gene: TRBV30; CDR3 protein: CAWNRDRGANTEAFF; CDR3 DNA: TGTGCCTGGAACCGGGACAGGGGGGCGAACACTGAAGCTTTCTTT
clone size: .; D gene: .; J gene: TRBJ1-1; V gene: TRBV30; CDR3 protein: CAWSIRREGTEAFF; CDR3 DNA: TGTGCCTGGAGTATTAGGAGGGAGGGGACTGAAGCTTTCTTT
clone size: few; D gene: .; J gene: TRBJ2-7; V gene: TRBV29-1; CDR3 protein: CSPPPRRPNYEQYF; CDR3 DNA: TGCAGCCCCCCTCCCCGGAGACCCAACTACGAGCAGTACTTC
clone size: few; D gene: TRBD1; J gene: TRBJ2-2; V gene: TRBV7-2; CDR3 protein: CASRRQGYTGELFF; CDR3 DNA: TGTGCCAGCAGGCGACAGGGGTACACCGGGGAGCTGTTTTTT
clone size: .; D gene: .; J gene: TRBJ2-7; V gene: TRBV5-1; CDR3 protein: CASSPRVNYEQYF; CDR3 DNA: TGCGCCAGCAGCCCCAGGGTGAACTACGAGCAGTACTTC
clone size: .; D gene: TRBD1; J gene: TRBJ1-1; V gene: TRBV9; CDR3 protein: CASSVLQGGEAFF; CDR3 DNA: TGTGCCAGCAGCGTGTTACAGGGGGGTGAAGCTTTCTTT
clone size: few; D gene: .; J gene: TRBJ2-3; V gene: TRBV19; CDR3 protein: CASTQQGFTDTQYF; CDR3 DNA: TGTGCCAGTACGCAACAGGGTTTTACAGATACGCAGTATTTT
clone size: .; D gene: .; J gene: TRBJ2-7; V gene: TRBV10-2; CDR3 protein: CATSDISYEQYF; CDR3 DNA: TGCGCCACCTCAGACATTTCCTACGAGCAGTACTTC
clone size: few; D gene: TRBD1; J gene: TRBJ2-5; V gene: TRBV25-1; CDR3 protein: CASSPTGDSQTQYF; CDR3 DNA: TGTGCCAGCAGTCCGACAGGGGATTCGCAGACCCAGTACTTC
clone size: .; D gene: TRBD1; J gene: TRBJ1-2; V gene: TRBV9; CDR3 protein: CASSVETGGGYTF; CDR3 DNA: TGTGCCAGCAGCGTAGAAACAGGGGGCGGCTACACCTTC
clone size: few; D gene: TRBD2; J gene: TRBJ2-7; V gene: TRBV5-6; CDR3 protein: CASSGRGTTYEQYF; CDR3 DNA: TGTGCCAGCAGCGGGAGGGGTACTACCTACGAGCAGTACTTC
clone size: few; D gene: TRBD1; J gene: TRBJ1-1; V gene: TRBV7-9; CDR3 protein: CASSPGTVNTEAFF; CDR3 DNA: TGTGCCAGCAGCCCCGGGACAGTCAACACTGAAGCTTTCTTT
clone size: .; D gene: .; J gene: TRBJ1-2; V gene: TRBV29-1; CDR3 protein: CSVLQGVDGYTF; CDR3 DNA: TGCAGCGTGTTACAGGGAGTGGATGGCTACACCTTC
clone size: few; D gene: TRBD1; J gene: TRBJ2-3; V gene: TRBV7-6; CDR3 protein: CASSGPGTGDTDTQYF; CDR3 DNA: TGTGCCAGCAGCGGACCCGGGACAGGGGACACAGATACGCAGTATTTT
clone size: .; D gene: .; J gene: TRBJ2-7; V gene: TRBV10-2; CDR3 protein: CASALVFYEQYF; CDR3 DNA: TGCGCCAGCGCACTAGTATTCTACGAGCAGTACTTC
clone size: .; D gene: .; J gene: TRBJ1-2; V gene: TRBV30; CDR3 protein: CAWIRGFPPYGYTF; CDR3 DNA: TGTGCCTGGATCCGGGGATTTCCCCCGTATGGCTACACCTTC
clone size: .; D gene: TRBD2; J gene: TRBJ2-5; V gene: TRBV13; CDR3 protein: CASSPAREFEETQYF; CDR3 DNA: TGTGCCAGCAGCCCCGCGCGGGAGTTCGAAGAGACCCAGTACTTC
clone size: .; D gene: TRBD1; J gene: TRBJ2-2; V gene: TRBV14; CDR3 protein: CASSPGQGIGELFF; CDR3 DNA: TGTGCCAGCAGCCCTGGACAGGGTATCGGGGAGCTGTTTTTT
clone size: .; D gene: TRBD2; J gene: TRBJ2-1; V gene: TRBV7-7; CDR3 protein: CASSGGGASSSEQFF; CDR3 DNA: TGTGCTAGCAGCGGCGGGGGAGCTAGCAGCTCCGAGCAGTTCTTC
clone size: .; D gene: TRBD2; J gene: TRBJ2-7; V gene: TRBV11-3; CDR3 protein: CASSLQRGYDSSYEQYF; CDR3 DNA: TGTGCCAGCAGCTTACAGCGGGGGTATGATAGCTCCTACGAGCAGTACTTC
clone size: .; D gene: .; J gene: TRBJ2-7; V gene: TRBV5-6; CDR3 protein: CASSLSRGEQYF; CDR3 DNA: TGTGCCAGCAGCTTGTCGCGGGGCGAGCAGTACTTC
clone size: few; D gene: TRBD1; J gene: TRBJ2-7; V gene: TRBV6-6; CDR3 protein: CASSFTGGMGGYEQYF; CDR3 DNA: TGTGCCAGCAGTTTCACAGGGGGCATGGGAGGATACGAGCAGTACTTC
clone size: .; D gene: TRBD1; J gene: TRBJ1-2; V gene: TRBV29-1; CDR3 protein: CSGGDRGSYGYTF; CDR3 DNA: TGCAGCGGGGGGGACAGGGGGAGTTATGGCTACACCTTC
clone size: few; D gene: .; J gene: TRBJ1-1; V gene: TRBV18; CDR3 protein: CASSPRTSTQNTEAFF; CDR3 DNA: TGTGCCAGCTCACCCCGGACTTCTACACAGAACACTGAAGCTTTCTTT
clone size: .; D gene: .; J gene: TRBJ2-5; V gene: TRBV6-1; CDR3 protein: CASSEGGRETQYF; CDR3 DNA: TGTGCCAGCAGTGAGGGGGGGCGAGAGACCCAGTACTTC
clone size: .; D gene: TRBD1; J gene: TRBJ2-7; V gene: TRBV5-1; CDR3 protein: CASSPGTGGTYEQYF; CDR3 DNA: TGCGCCAGCAGCCCTGGGACAGGCGGGACCTACGAGCAGTACTTC
clone size: .; D gene: TRBD1; J gene: TRBJ2-3; V gene: TRBV19; CDR3 protein: CASSMGQGEGDTQYF; CDR3 DNA: TGTGCCAGTAGTATGGGACAGGGGGAAGGCGATACGCAGTATTTT
clone size: once; D gene: TRBD1; J gene: TRBJ1-2; V gene: TRBV28; CDR3 protein: CASSESSRQGADGYTF; CDR3 DNA: TGTGCCAGCAGCGAATCCTCCCGACAGGGGGCGGATGGCTACACCTTC
clone size: .; D gene: .; J gene: TRBJ2-1; V gene: TRBV5-1; CDR3 protein: CASSPGLAYNEQFF; CDR3 DNA: TGCGCCAGCAGCCCAGGACTTGCCTACAATGAGCAGTTCTTC
clone size: .; D gene: TRBD1; J gene: TRBJ2-3; V gene: TRBV7-9; CDR3 protein: CASSQRQGLRAQYF; CDR3 DNA: TGTGCCAGCAGTCAAAGACAGGGCCTACGGGCGCAGTATTTT
clone size: few; D gene: .; J gene: TRBJ1-5; V gene: TRBV5-4; CDR3 protein: CASSLSGRDDQPQHF; CDR3 DNA: TGTGCCAGCAGCTTGAGCGGGAGAGATGATCAGCCCCAGCATTTT
clone size: few; D gene: .; J gene: TRBJ1-4; V gene: TRBV27; CDR3 protein: CASSLTASNEKLFF; CDR3 DNA: TGTGCCAGCAGCCTGACAGCGAGTAATGAAAAACTGTTTTTT
clone size: .; D gene: TRBD2; J gene: TRBJ2-7; V gene: TRBV5-4; CDR3 protein: CASSWERGGSYEQYF; CDR3 DNA: TGTGCCAGCAGCTGGGAGCGGGGGGGCTCGTACGAGCAGTACTTC
clone size: few; D gene: .; J gene: TRBJ2-5; V gene: TRBV30; CDR3 protein: CAWSGGKQETQYF; CDR3 DNA: TGTGCCTGGAGTGGAGGGAAACAAGAGACCCAGTACTTC
clone size: few; D gene: .; J gene: TRBJ2-6; V gene: TRBV11-2; CDR3 protein: CASRSPGRTNSGANVLTF; CDR3 DNA: TGTGCCAGCAGATCTCCGGGACGGACTAACTCTGGGGCCAACGTCCTGACTTTC
clone size: .; D gene: .; J gene: TRBJ2-7; V gene: TRBV5-1; CDR3 protein: CASSETGTRPYEQYF; CDR3 DNA: TGCGCCAGCAGCGAAACCGGGACACGGCCCTACGAGCAGTACTTC
clone size: .; D gene: .; J gene: TRBJ2-7; V gene: TRBV5-4; CDR3 protein: CASSLEVQGLEQYF; CDR3 DNA: TGTGCCAGCAGCTTGGAAGTTCAGGGTTTGGAGCAGTACTTC
clone size: .; D gene: TRBD1; J gene: TRBJ2-7; V gene: TRBV19; CDR3 protein: CASSKGTGDSYEQYF; CDR3 DNA: TGTGCCAGTAGTAAGGGGACAGGTGACTCCTACGAGCAGTACTTC
clone size: few; D gene: .; J gene: TRBJ1-4; V gene: TRBV20-1; CDR3 protein: CSAASGEKLFF; CDR3 DNA: TGCAGTGCTGCCAGCGGTGAAAAACTGTTTTTT
clone size: few; D gene: TRBD1; J gene: TRBJ2-5; V gene: TRBV6-6; CDR3 protein: CASNSGQGRETQYF; CDR3 DNA: TGTGCCAGCAACTCGGGACAGGGCAGGGAGACCCAGTACTTC
clone size: .; D gene: .; J gene: TRBJ1-2; V gene: TRBV5-1; CDR3 protein: CASSWTDSYGYTF; CDR3 DNA: TGCGCCAGCAGCTGGACAGATTCTTATGGCTACACCTTC
clone size: few; D gene: .; J gene: TRBJ2-7; V gene: TRBV6-6; CDR3 protein: CASSYGENGVYEQYF; CDR3 DNA: TGTGCCAGCAGTTACGGGGAGAATGGGGTATACGAGCAGTACTTC